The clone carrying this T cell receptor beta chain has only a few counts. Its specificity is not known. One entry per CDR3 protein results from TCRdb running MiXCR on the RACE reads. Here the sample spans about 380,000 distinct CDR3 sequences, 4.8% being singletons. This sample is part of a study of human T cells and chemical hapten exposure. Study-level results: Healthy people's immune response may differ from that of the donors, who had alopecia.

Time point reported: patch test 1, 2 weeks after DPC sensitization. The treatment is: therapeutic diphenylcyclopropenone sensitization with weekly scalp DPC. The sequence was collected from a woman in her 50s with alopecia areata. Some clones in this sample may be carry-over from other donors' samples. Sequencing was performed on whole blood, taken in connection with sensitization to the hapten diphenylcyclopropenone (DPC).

The CDR3 DNA sequence: TGTGCCAGCAGTACGATTAGCAATCAGCCCCAGCATTTT. Protein: CASSTISNQPQHF. This chain connects TRBV7-6 to TRBJ1-5; no reliable D call. Trimming pared 6 bases from V and 0 bases from J, leaving 6 bases between. Germline CDR1 SGHVS, CDR2 FNYEAQ. This CDR3 is built from 13 residues.